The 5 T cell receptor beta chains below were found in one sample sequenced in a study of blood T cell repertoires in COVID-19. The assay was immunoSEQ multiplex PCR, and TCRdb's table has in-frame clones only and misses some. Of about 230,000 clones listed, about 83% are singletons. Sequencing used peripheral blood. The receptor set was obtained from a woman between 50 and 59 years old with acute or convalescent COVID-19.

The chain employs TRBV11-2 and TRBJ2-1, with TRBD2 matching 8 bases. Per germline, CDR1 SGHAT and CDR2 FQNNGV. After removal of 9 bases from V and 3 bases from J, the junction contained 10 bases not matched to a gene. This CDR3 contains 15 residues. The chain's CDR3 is CASTLSGSNYNEQFF. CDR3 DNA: TGTGCCAGTACGCTGAGCGGGAGTAACTACAATGAGCAGTTCTTC.

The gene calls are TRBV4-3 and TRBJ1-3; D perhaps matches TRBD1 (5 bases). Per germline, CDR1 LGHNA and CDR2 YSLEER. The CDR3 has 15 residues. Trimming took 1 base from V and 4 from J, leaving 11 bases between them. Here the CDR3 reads CASSQGPGVGNTIYF. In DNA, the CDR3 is TGCGCCAGCAGCCAAGGTCCGGGGGTGGGAAACACCATATATTTT.

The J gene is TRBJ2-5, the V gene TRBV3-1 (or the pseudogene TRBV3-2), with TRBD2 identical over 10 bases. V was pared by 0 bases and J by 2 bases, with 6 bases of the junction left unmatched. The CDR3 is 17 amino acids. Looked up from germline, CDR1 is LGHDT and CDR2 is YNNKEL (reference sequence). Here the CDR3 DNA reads TGTGCCAGCAGCCAAGACCGAATGACTAGCGGGCAAGAGACCCAGTACTTC. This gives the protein CASSQDRMTSGQETQYF.

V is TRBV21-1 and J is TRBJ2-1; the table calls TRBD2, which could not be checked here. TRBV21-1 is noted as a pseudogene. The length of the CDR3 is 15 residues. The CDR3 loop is CASSAGTSGIYEQFF. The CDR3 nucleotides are TGTGCCAGCAGCGCCGGGACTAGCGGGATCTATGAGCAGTTCTTC.

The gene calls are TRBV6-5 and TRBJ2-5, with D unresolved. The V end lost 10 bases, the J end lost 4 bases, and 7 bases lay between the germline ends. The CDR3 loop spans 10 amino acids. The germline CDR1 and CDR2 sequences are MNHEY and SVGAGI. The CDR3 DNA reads TGTGCCACAAACAGAGAGACCCAGTACTTC. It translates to CATNRETQYF.